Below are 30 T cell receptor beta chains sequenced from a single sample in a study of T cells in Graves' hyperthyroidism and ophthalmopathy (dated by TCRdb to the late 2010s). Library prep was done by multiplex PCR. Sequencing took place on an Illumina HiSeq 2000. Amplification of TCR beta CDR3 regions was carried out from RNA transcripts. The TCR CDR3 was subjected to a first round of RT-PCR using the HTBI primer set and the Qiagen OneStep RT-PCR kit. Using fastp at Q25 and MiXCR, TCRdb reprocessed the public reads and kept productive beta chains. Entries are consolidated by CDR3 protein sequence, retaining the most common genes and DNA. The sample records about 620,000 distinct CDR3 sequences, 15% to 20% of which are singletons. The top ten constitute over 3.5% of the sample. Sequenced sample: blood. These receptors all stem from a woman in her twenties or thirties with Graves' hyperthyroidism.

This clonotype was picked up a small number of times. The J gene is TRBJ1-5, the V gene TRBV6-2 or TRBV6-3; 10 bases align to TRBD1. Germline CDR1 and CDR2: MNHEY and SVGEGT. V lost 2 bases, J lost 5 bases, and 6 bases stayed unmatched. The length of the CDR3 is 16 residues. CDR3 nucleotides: TGTGCCAGCAGTTACCTGCCGACAGGGGGCTATCAGCCCCAGCATTTT. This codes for CASSYLPTGGYQPQHF.

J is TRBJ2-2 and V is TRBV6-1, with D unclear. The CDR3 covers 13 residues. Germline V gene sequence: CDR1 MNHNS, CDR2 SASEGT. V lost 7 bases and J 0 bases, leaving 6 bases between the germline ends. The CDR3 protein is CASIVPNTGELFF. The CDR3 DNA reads TGTGCCAGCATTGTCCCGAACACCGGGGAGCTGTTTTTT.

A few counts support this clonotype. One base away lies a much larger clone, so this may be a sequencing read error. The CDR3 region has the DNA TGTGCCAGCAGAGCTAGCGGGAGCTACGAGCAGTGCTTC. This translates into CASRASGSYEQCF. The chain joins TRBV28 to TRBJ2-7, with 10 bases fitting TRBD2. CDR3 length: 13 amino acids. The germline CDR1 and CDR2 sequences are MDHEN and SYDVKM.

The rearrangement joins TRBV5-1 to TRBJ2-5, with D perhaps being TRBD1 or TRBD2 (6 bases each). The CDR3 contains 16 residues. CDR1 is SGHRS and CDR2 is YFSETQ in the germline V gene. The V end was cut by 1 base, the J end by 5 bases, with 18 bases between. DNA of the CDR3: TGCGCCAGCAGCTTGCAATTGGGGGGCCCCGGGGAGACCCAGTACTTC. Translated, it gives CASSLQLGGPGETQYF. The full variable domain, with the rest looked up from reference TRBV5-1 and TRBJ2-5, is KAGVTQTPRYLIKTRGQQVTLSCSPISGHRSVSWYQQTPGQGLQFLFEYFSETQRNKGNFPGRFSGRQFSNSRSEMNVSTLELGDSALYLCASSLQLGGPGETQYFGPGTRLLVL.

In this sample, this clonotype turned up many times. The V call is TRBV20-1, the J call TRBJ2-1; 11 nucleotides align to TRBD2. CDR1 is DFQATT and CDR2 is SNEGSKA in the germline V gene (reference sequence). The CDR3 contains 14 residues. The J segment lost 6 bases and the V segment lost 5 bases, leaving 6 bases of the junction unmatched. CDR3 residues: CSAHTSGSINEQFF. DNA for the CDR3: TGCAGTGCTCATACTAGCGGGAGTATCAATGAGCAGTTCTTC.

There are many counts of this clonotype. This chain's CDR3 is CASSLAQGGTQYF. In nucleotides, the CDR3 is TGTGCCAGCAGCTTAGCCCAGGGTGGGACCCAGTACTTC. The V call is TRBV7-6, the J call TRBJ2-5; TRBD1 might be the D (5 bases). This CDR3 is built from 13 residues. CDR1 is SGHVS, CDR2 FNYEAQ, per germline. The V and J ends lost 0 bases and 7 bases respectively, with 9 bases between them.

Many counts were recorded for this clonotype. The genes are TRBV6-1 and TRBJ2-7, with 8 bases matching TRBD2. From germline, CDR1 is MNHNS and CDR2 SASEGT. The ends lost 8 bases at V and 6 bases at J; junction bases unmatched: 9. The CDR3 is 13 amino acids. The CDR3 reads CASGLASGGEQYF. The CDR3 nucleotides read TGTGCCAGCGGACTAGCATCGGGGGGCGAGCAGTACTTC.

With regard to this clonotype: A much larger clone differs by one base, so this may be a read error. The CDR3 coding sequence is TGCGCCAGCAGAACACGTTGGGAGACGTACGAGCAGTACTTC. Encoded protein: CASRTRWETYEQYF. The V and J genes are TRBV5-1 and TRBJ2-7, with D possibly TRBD2 on 5 matching bases. Germline CDR1 reads SGHRS; CDR2 reads YFSETQ. Trimming took off 5 bases at V and 4 bases at J, with 16 bases between the two ends. The length of the CDR3 is 14 residues. Looking up the rest from reference TRBV5-1 and TRBJ2-7 gives the full variable domain: KAGVTQTPRYLIKTRGQQVTLSCSPISGHRSVSWYQQTPGQGLQFLFEYFSETQRNKGNFPGRFSGRQFSNSRSEMNVSTLELGDSALYLCASRTRWETYEQYFGPGTRLTVT.

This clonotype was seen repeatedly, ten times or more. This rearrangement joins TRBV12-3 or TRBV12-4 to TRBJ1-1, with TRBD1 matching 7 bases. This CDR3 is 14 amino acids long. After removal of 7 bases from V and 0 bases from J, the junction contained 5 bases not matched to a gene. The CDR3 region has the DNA TGTGCCAGCACCCCGACAGGGCTGAACACTGAAGCTTTCTTT. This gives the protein CASTPTGLNTEAFF.

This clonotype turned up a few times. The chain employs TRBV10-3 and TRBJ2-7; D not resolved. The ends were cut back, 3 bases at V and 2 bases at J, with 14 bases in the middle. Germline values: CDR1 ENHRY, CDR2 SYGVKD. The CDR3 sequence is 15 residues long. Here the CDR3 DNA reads TGTGCCATCAGTGAAACAACAGAATCTACCTACGAGCAGTACTTC. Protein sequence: CAISETTESTYEQYF.

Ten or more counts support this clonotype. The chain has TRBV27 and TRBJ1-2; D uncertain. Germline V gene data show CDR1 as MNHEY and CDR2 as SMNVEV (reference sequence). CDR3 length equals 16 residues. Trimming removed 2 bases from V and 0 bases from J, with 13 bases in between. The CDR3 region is CASSLGPTSSNYGYTF. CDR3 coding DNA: TGTGCCAGCAGTTTAGGCCCTACTTCATCTAACTATGGCTACACCTTC.

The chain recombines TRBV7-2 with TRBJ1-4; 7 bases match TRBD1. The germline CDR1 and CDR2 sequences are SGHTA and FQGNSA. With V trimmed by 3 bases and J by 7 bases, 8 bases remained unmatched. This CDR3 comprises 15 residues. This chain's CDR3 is CASSFVGQGGEKLFF. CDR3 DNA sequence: TGTGCCAGCAGCTTCGTGGGGCAGGGGGGTGAAAAACTGTTTTTT.

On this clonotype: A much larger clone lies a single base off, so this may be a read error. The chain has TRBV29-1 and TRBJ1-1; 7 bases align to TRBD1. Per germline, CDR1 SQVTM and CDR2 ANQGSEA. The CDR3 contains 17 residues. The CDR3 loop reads CSVSTPGQIKVNTEALF. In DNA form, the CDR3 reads TGCAGCGTTTCAACACCGGGACAGATCAAGGTGAACACTGAAGCTCTCTTT.

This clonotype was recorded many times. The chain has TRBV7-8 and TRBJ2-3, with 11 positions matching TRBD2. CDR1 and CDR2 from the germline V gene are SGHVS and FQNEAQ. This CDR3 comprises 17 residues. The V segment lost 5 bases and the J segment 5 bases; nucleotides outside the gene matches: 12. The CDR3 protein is CASSPPTSGVIGDTQYF. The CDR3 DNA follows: TGTGCCAGCAGCCCCCCGACTAGCGGGGTCATAGGAGATACGCAGTATTTT.

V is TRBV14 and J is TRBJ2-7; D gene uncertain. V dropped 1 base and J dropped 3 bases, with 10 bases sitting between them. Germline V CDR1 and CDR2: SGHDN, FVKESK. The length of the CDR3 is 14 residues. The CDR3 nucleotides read TGTGCCAGCAGCCAAGGAATCGGATACTACGAGCAGTACTTC. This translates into CASSQGIGYYEQYF.

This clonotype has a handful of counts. CDR3 protein: CASSFGGDEAGYTF. CDR3 DNA sequence: TGTGCCAGCAGCTTCGGCGGAGACGAGGCTGGCTACACCTTC. V and J are TRBV7-2 and TRBJ1-2; no reliable D call. Germline V gene sequence: CDR1 SGHTA, CDR2 FQGNSA. There are 14 residues in the CDR3. The V and J ends lost 3 bases and 7 bases respectively, with 15 bases between them.

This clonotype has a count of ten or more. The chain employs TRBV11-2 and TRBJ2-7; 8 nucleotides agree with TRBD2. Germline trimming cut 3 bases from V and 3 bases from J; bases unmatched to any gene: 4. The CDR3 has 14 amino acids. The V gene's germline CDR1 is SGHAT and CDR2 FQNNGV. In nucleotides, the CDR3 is TGTGCCAGCAGCTTTAAGCGGGAGAGCTACGAGCAGTACTTC. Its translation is CASSFKRESYEQYF.

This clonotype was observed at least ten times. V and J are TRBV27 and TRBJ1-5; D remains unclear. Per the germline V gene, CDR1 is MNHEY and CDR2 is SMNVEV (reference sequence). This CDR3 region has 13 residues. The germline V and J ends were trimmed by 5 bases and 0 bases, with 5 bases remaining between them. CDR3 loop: CASSPFSNQPQHF. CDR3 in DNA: TGTGCCAGCAGTCCATTTAGCAATCAGCCCCAGCATTTT.

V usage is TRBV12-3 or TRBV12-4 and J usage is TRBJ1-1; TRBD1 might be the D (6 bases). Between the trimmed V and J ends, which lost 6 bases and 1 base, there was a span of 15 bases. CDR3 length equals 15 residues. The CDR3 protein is CASSIDRSGNTEAFF. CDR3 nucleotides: TGTGCCAGCAGCATAGACAGGTCAGGGAACACTGAAGCTTTCTTT.

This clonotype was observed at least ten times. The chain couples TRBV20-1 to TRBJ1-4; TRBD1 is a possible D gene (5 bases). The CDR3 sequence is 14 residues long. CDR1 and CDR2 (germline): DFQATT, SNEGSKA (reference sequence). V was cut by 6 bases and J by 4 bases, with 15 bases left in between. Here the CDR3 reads CSAPTPGSNEKLFF. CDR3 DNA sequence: TGCAGTGCCCCAACCCCAGGGAGTAATGAAAAACTGTTTTTT.

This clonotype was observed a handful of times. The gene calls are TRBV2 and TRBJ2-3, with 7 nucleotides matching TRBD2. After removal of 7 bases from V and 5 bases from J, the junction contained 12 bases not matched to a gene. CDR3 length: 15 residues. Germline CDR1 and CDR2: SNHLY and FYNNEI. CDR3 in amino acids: CASMAGEGRGDTQYF. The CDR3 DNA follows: TGTGCCAGCATGGCGGGAGAAGGTCGGGGAGATACGCAGTATTTT. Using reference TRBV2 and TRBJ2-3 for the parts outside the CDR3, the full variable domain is EPEVTQTPSHQVTQMGQEVILRCVPISNHLYFYWYRQILGQKVEFLVSFYNNEISEKSEIFDDQFSVERPDGSNFTLKIRSTKLEDSAMYFCASMAGEGRGDTQYFGPGTRLTVL.

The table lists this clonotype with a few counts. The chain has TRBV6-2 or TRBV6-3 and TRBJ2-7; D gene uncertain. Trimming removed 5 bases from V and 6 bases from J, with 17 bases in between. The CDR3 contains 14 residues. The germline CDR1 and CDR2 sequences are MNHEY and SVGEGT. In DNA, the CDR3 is TGTGCCAGCAGTATCGACCGAGAATTCGGCGAGCAGTACTTC. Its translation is CASSIDREFGEQYF.

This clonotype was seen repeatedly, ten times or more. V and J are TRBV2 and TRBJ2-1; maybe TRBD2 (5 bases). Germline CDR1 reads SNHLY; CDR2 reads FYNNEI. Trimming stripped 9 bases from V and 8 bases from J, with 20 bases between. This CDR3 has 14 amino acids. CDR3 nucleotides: TGTGCCAGGACCAGCGAGGGAGAATTAGATGAGCAGTTCTTC. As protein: CARTSEGELDEQFF.

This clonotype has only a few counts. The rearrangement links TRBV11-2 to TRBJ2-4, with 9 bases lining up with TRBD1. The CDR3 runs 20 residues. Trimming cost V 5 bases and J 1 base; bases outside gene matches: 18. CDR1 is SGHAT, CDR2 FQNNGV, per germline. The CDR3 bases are TGTGCCAGCAGCCGTTCGTGGGGACAGGGTGAAAAAAGGGCCAAAAACATTCAGTACTTC. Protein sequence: CASSRSWGQGEKRAKNIQYF. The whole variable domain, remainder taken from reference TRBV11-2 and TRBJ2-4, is EAGVAQSPRYKIIEKRQSVAFWCNPISGHATLYWYQQILGQGPKLLIQFQNNGVVDDSQLPKDRFSAERLKGVDSTLKIQPAKLEDSAVYLCASSRSWGQGEKRAKNIQYFGAGTRLSVL.

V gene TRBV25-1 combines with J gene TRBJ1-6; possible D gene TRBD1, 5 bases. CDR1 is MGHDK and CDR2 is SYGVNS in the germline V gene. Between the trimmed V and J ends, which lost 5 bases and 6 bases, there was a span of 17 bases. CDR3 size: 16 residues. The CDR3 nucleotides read TGTGCCAGCAGTCAGATAACCGGGACGGGTAATTCACCCCTCCACTTT. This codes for CASSQITGTGNSPLHF.

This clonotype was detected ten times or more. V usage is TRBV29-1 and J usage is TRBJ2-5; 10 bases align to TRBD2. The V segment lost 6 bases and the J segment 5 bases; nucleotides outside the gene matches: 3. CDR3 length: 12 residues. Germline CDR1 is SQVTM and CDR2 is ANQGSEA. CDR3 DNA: TGCAGCGTAGCGACTAGCGGGGAGACCCAGTACTTC. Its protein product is CSVATSGETQYF.

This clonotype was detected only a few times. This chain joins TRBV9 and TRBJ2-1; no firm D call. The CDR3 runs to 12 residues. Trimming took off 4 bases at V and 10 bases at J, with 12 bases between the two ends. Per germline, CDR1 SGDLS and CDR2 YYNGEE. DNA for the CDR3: TGTGCCAGCAGCCCTACCTTTGGGGAGCAGTTCTTC. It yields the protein CASSPTFGEQFF.

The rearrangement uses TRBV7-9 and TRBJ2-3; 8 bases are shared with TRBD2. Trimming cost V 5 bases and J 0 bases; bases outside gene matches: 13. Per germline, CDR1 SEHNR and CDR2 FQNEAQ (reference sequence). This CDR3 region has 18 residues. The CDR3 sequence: CASSPPPREETSTDTQYF. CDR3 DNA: TGTGCCAGCAGCCCCCCCCCGCGGGAGGAAACTAGCACAGATACGCAGTATTTT.

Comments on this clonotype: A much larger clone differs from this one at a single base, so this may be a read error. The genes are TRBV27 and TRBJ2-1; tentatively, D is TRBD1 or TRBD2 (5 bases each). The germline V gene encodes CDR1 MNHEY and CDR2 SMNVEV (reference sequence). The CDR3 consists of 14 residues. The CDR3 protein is CASSRDGGYSEQFF. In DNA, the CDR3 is TGTGCCAGCAGCCGGGACGGAGGTTACAGTGAGCAGTTCTTC.

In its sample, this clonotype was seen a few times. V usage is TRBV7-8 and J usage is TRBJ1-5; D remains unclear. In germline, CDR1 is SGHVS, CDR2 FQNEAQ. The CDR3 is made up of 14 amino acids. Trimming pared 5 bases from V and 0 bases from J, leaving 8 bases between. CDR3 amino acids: CASSLILSNQPQHF. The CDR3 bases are TGTGCCAGCAGCCTTATACTTAGCAATCAGCCCCAGCATTTT.